This is a list of T cell receptor beta chains from one sample in a study of T-cell reconstitution after alpha-beta-depleted transplantation in children. TCRdb fed the PCR reads into MiXCR, producing one record per CDR3 protein. The data show 250,000 to 400,000 distinct CDR3 sequences, more than 20% seen once. Here the sequenced sample was PBMCs, mostly from graft donor cells, taken 180 days after TCRalphabeta/CD19-depleted stem cell transplant. The receptors derive from a male patient between 5 and 17 years old who had a stem cell transplant for acute lymphoblastic leukemia, so the T cells may come from the graft donor. Each CDR3 is given with its conserved first and last residue. The order of the fields is V gene, clone size, D gene, J gene, CDR3 protein, CDR3 DNA. D genes are given only for firm matches. Expanded clones get a size class; other rows say once, few or many, or leave the size out.

V: TRBV5-1; size: NA; D: NA; J: TRBJ2-5; CDR3: CASSERATRLETQSF; DNA: TGCGCCAGCAGCGAGAGAGCGACCAGGTTGGAGACCCAGTCCTTC
V: TRBV25-1; size: NA; D: TRBD2; J: TRBJ2-1; CDR3: CASSDETSGSNEQFF; DNA: TGTGCCAGCAGTGATGAGACTAGCGGGAGCAATGAGCAGTTCTTC
V: TRBV3-1; size: few; D: TRBD1; J: TRBJ1-1; CDR3: CASSFRTGREKAFF; DNA: TGTGCCAGCAGCTTCCGGACAGGGAGGGAAAAAGCTTTCTTT
V: TRBV12-3/TRBV12-4; size: few; D: NA; J: TRBJ1-1; CDR3: CASSPYTGIPEAFF; DNA: TGTGCCAGCAGTCCCTATACAGGGATACCTGAAGCTTTCTTT
V: TRBV19; size: NA; D: NA; J: TRBJ1-5; CDR3: CASKPGNSLVDQPQHF; DNA: TGTGCCAGTAAGCCAGGTAACTCGTTAGTGGATCAGCCCCAGCATTTT
V: TRBV20-1; size: NA; D: TRBD1; J: TRBJ2-5; CDR3: CSAPPLRGQEETQYF; DNA: TGCAGTGCCCCGCCCCTCAGGGGGCAGGAGGAGACCCAGTACTTC
V: TRBV6-2/TRBV6-3; size: NA; D: NA; J: TRBJ2-7; CDR3: CASRYRASGEQYF; DNA: TGTGCCAGCAGATATCGGGCCTCAGGCGAGCAGTACTTC
V: TRBV5-1; size: few; D: TRBD1; J: TRBJ1-2; CDR3: CASSRMGQVNHGYTF; DNA: TGCGCCAGCAGCCGGATGGGACAGGTCAACCATGGCTACACCTTC
V: TRBV5-1; size: few; D: TRBD2; J: TRBJ2-7; CDR3: CASSSTSGSFSYEQYF; DNA: TGCGCCAGCAGCTCAACTAGCGGGTCCTTCTCCTACGAGCAGTACTTC
V: TRBV20-1; size: NA; D: NA; J: TRBJ1-3; CDR3: CSARGPFSGNTIYF; DNA: TGCAGTGCTAGAGGGCCGTTCTCTGGAAACACCATATATTTT
V: TRBV12-3/TRBV12-4; size: NA; D: NA; J: TRBJ2-1; CDR3: CASSFGGLLSYNEQFF; DNA: TGTGCCAGCAGTTTCGGGGGTCTCCTCTCCTACAATGAGCAGTTCTTC
V: TRBV7-9; size: few; D: NA; J: TRBJ1-4; CDR3: CASSFHADPNEKLFF; DNA: TGTGCCAGCAGCTTCCACGCGGATCCTAATGAAAAACTGTTTTTT
V: TRBV9; size: NA; D: NA; J: TRBJ1-2; CDR3: CASSVAGTRVNYGYTF; DNA: TGTGCCAGCAGCGTCGCGGGAACCCGGGTAAACTATGGCTACACCTTC
V: TRBV12-3/TRBV12-4; size: few; D: NA; J: TRBJ1-1; CDR3: CASSLRQVEAFF; DNA: TGTGCCAGCAGTTTAAGGCAGGTTGAAGCTTTCTTT
V: TRBV7-9; size: NA; D: TRBD2; J: TRBJ2-5; CDR3: CASSPGPGTSGETQYF; DNA: TGTGCCAGCAGCCCTGGCCCTGGGACTAGCGGAGAGACCCAGTACTTC
V: TRBV20-1; size: NA; D: NA; J: TRBJ2-1; CDR3: CSAAVGVGEQFF; DNA: TGCAGTGCCGCCGTCGGGGTAGGTGAGCAGTTCTTC
V: TRBV20-1; size: NA; D: TRBD2; J: TRBJ2-2; CDR3: CSARDPTSSASGELFF; DNA: TGCAGTGCTAGAGATCCGACTAGCTCGGCATCCGGGGAGCTGTTTTTT
V: TRBV20-1; size: few; D: NA; J: TRBJ2-1; CDR3: CSARRRARGEQFF; DNA: TGCAGTGCCAGACGCCGGGCGCGGGGTGAGCAGTTCTTC
V: TRBV9; size: NA; D: TRBD2; J: TRBJ2-3; CDR3: CASSVGLAGEKKQYF; DNA: TGTGCCAGCAGCGTAGGCCTAGCGGGAGAAAAAAAGCAGTATTTT
V: TRBV4-1; size: NA; D: TRBD2; J: TRBJ2-4; CDR3: CASSAVAGGLAKNIQYF; DNA: TGCGCCAGCAGCGCCGTAGCGGGAGGACTAGCCAAAAACATTCAGTACTTC
V: TRBV3-1; size: few; D: NA; J: TRBJ1-3; CDR3: CASSQGRPGTGNTIYF; DNA: TGTGCCAGCAGCCAAGGCCGACCAGGGACTGGAAACACCATATATTTT
V: TRBV2; size: few; D: NA; J: TRBJ2-7; CDR3: CASSEVDRTLYEQYF; DNA: TGTGCCAGCAGTGAAGTCGACAGAACCCTCTACGAGCAGTACTTC
V: TRBV12-3/TRBV12-4; size: NA; D: TRBD2; J: TRBJ2-2; CDR3: CAMTSGRANGELFF; DNA: TGTGCCATGACTAGCGGGAGGGCTAACGGGGAGCTGTTTTTT
V: TRBV21-1; size: NA; D: NA; J: TRBJ2-3; CDR3: CASSSVQLFGSTDTQYF; DNA: TGTGCCAGCAGCAGCGTCCAGCTTTTCGGTAGTACAGATACGCAGTATTTT
V: TRBV6-5; size: few; D: TRBD2; J: TRBJ2-1; CDR3: CASSSQAGAYNEQFF; DNA: TGTGCCAGCAGTTCTCAGGCGGGGGCCTACAATGAGCAGTTCTTC
V: TRBV25-1; size: few; D: NA; J: TRBJ2-1; CDR3: CASSEIVGRHEQFF; DNA: TGTGCCAGCAGTGAAATAGTCGGGAGACATGAGCAGTTCTTC
V: TRBV12-3/TRBV12-4; size: NA; D: TRBD1; J: TRBJ2-7; CDR3: CASCSLYITRDRGHYEQYF; DNA: TGTGCCAGCTGTTCCCTATATATAACCCGGGACAGGGGGCACTACGAGCAGTACTTC
V: TRBV20-1; size: many; D: TRBD2; J: TRBJ2-1; CDR3: CSAPRLAGDSNEQFF; DNA: TGCAGTGCTCCACGTCTAGCGGGAGATAGCAATGAGCAGTTCTTC
V: TRBV7-9; size: NA; D: NA; J: TRBJ2-5; CDR3: CASIRTGTQETQYF; DNA: TGTGCCAGCATCCGTACAGGAACCCAAGAGACCCAGTACTTC
V: TRBV6-6; size: NA; D: NA; J: TRBJ1-5; CDR3: CASSSGLVQPQHF; DNA: TGTGCCAGCAGTTCGGGGCTGGTACAGCCCCAGCATTTT
V: TRBV20-1; size: few; D: TRBD2; J: TRBJ2-3; CDR3: CSAGRGPRSSGVTDTQYF; DNA: TGCAGTGCCGGTCGGGGGCCTCGTAGTAGCGGGGTCACAGATACGCAGTATTTT
V: TRBV5-1; size: many; D: NA; J: TRBJ2-1; CDR3: CASSLGQGGNEQFF; DNA: TGCGCCAGCAGCTTGGGGCAGGGGGGCAATGAGCAGTTCTTC
V: TRBV5-1; size: few; D: TRBD2; J: TRBJ2-5; CDR3: CASSLGSGAYQETQYF; DNA: TGCGCCAGCAGCTTGGGGAGCGGGGCGTACCAAGAGACCCAGTACTTC
V: TRBV18; size: NA; D: TRBD2; J: TRBJ2-2; CDR3: CASSPGTSGSGELFF; DNA: TGTGCCAGCTCACCTGGGACTAGCGGGAGCGGGGAGCTGTTTTTT
V: TRBV19; size: NA; D: NA; J: TRBJ1-1; CDR3: CASSMDNRRGTEAFF; DNA: TGTGCCAGTAGTATGGATAACCGCAGGGGCACTGAAGCTTTCTTT
V: TRBV7-2; size: NA; D: NA; J: TRBJ2-7; CDR3: CASSFGPSVSYEQYF; DNA: TGTGCCAGCAGCTTTGGACCTTCGGTTTCCTACGAGCAGTACTTC
V: TRBV27; size: NA; D: NA; J: TRBJ1-1; CDR3: CASSFPHRPTEAFF; DNA: TGTGCCAGCAGTTTCCCACACCGGCCCACTGAAGCTTTCTTT
V: TRBV5-5; size: NA; D: NA; J: TRBJ1-1; CDR3: CASSLAGWIEAFF; DNA: TGTGCCAGCAGCTTGGCGGGTTGGATTGAAGCTTTCTTT
V: TRBV6-1; size: few; D: NA; J: TRBJ2-2; CDR3: CASRPPDTNTGELFF; DNA: TGTGCCAGCCGCCCTCCGGACACCAACACCGGGGAGCTGTTTTTT
V: TRBV9; size: NA; D: NA; J: TRBJ1-2; CDR3: CASSVGDSGPSYGYTF; DNA: TGTGCCAGCAGCGTAGGAGACAGCGGGCCCAGCTATGGCTACACCTTC
V: TRBV20-1; size: once; D: NA; J: TRBJ2-5; CDR3: CSALLGGEETQYF; DNA: TGCAGTGCTCTTCTAGGAGGCGAAGAGACCCAGTACTTC
V: TRBV20-1; size: few; D: TRBD2; J: TRBJ2-3; CDR3: CSARELAEESTDTQYF; DNA: TGCAGTGCTAGAGAACTAGCGGAAGAGTCCACAGATACGCAGTATTTT
V: TRBV7-6; size: NA; D: NA; J: TRBJ2-1; CDR3: CASSIRDNEQFF; DNA: TGTGCCAGCAGCATCCGGGACAATGAGCAGTTCTTC
V: TRBV6-5; size: few; D: NA; J: TRBJ1-6; CDR3: CASSYSRGPNSPLHF; DNA: TGTGCCAGCAGTTACAGCAGGGGTCCTAATTCACCCCTCCACTTT
V: TRBV12-3/TRBV12-4; size: NA; D: TRBD1; J: TRBJ1-5; CDR3: CASRPGQSGQPQHF; DNA: TGTGCCAGCAGACCGGGACAGTCGGGTCAGCCCCAGCATTTT
V: TRBV10-3; size: NA; D: TRBD2; J: TRBJ2-7; CDR3: CAISGSSGSWEQYF; DNA: TGTGCCATCAGTGGGTCGAGCGGGAGCTGGGAGCAGTACTTC